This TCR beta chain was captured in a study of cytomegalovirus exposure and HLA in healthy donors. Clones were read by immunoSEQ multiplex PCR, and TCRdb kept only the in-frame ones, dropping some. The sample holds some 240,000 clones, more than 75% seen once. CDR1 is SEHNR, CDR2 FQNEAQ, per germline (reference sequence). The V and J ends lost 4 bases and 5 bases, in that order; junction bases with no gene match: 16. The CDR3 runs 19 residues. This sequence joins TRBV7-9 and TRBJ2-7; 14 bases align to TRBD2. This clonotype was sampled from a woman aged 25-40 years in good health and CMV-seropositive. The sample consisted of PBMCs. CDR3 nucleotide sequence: TGTGCCAGCAGCTCTTTGACTAGCGGGAGGGTCCCTAGTGTCCACGAGCAGTACTTC. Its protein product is CASSSLTSGRVPSVHEQYF.